This TCR beta chain was retrieved from a study of T-cell memory formation after mild COVID-19. Study-wide points: Still unconfirmed is whether the second-wave clones peaking on day 37 recognized SARS-CoV-2. CD4/CD8 balance characterized clones contracting day 15 to 85, and CD4+ skew characterized later expanders. Shrinking CD4+ clones were chiefly CM and EM; CD8+ ones were chiefly EMRA.

Germline lookup yields CDR1 MGHRA and CDR2 YSYEKL. The CDR3 is 15 residues long. V was trimmed by 5 bases and J by 6 bases, leaving 20 bases between them. TCRdb passed the 5' RACE reads through MiXCR, listing each CDR3 protein once. The sample has some 69,000 distinct CDR3 sequences; 16% are singletons. The sample holds a few counts of this clonotype. Its matching antigen is unknown. The rearrangement uses TRBV4-1 and TRBJ2-7; weak D call: TRBD1 (6 bases). This TCR was sampled from an adult woman who had mild COVID-19 (a few samples of this study predate the infection). Cell type and time point are not known. The sample comprised PBMCs or a T cell subset sorted from them (not recorded which). In DNA, the CDR3 is TGCGCCAGCAGCTCCTACCCGGGACAAATGTTCGAGCAGTACTTC. It is translated as CASSSYPGQMFEQYF.